Below are 9 T cell receptor beta chains sequenced from a single sample in a study of blood T cells in healthy people across ages. A J-beta primer mix and a sample-barcoded 5' primer were used in a second PCR of roughly 6 to 12 cycles. TCRdb passed the 5' RACE reads through MiXCR, listing each CDR3 protein once. This sample has some 900,000 distinct CDR3 sequences, with 48% found just once. Material: blood. Source of these receptors: a man younger than 45 in good health.

The genes are TRBV28 and TRBJ2-4, with a weak D call TRBD1 (6 bases). This CDR3 contains 15 residues. Germline assignment: CDR1 MDHEN and CDR2 SYDVKM. V was cut by 8 bases and J by 0 bases, with 14 bases left in between. CDR3 nucleotides: TGTGCCAGCGCCCCAATGACAGGAGCCAAAAACATTCAGTACTTC. This encodes CASAPMTGAKNIQYF. Drawing the rest from reference TRBV28 and TRBJ2-4, the complete variable domain is DVKVTQSSRYLVKRTGEKVFLECVQDMDHENMFWYRQDPGLGLRLIYFSYDVKMKEKGDIPEGYSVSREKKERFSLILESASTNQTSMYLCASAPMTGAKNIQYFGAGTRLSVL.

This chain uses TRBV7-3 with TRBJ1-1; D call uncertain. This CDR3 is 15 amino acids long. Germline lookup yields CDR1 SGHTA and CDR2 FQGTGA. Deletions cut 5 bases from V and 0 bases from J, with 13 bases between. The CDR3 DNA reads as TGTGCCAGCAGCACTGCGGACGGGATGAACACTGAAGCTTTCTTT. It translates to CASSTADGMNTEAFF.

Points on this clonotype: A much larger clone lies a single base off, so this may be a read error. The J gene is TRBJ1-2, the V gene TRBV4-2; D is unresolved. CDR3 length: 11 residues. From germline, CDR1 is LGHNA and CDR2 YNFKEQ. V was trimmed by 0 bases and J by 5 bases, leaving 1 base between them. The CDR3: CASSQEYGYTF. As DNA, the CDR3 is TGTGCCAGCAGCCAAGAATATGGCTACACCTTC.

In this sample, this clonotype turned up a few times. The V call is TRBV20-1, the J call TRBJ2-5; 15 bases are shared with TRBD2. The CDR3 contains 15 residues. V lost 6 bases, J lost 4 bases, and 6 bases stayed unmatched. The germline gives CDR1 DFQATT, CDR2 SNEGSKA (reference sequence). The CDR3 here is CSAGTSGGSAETQYF. The CDR3 coding sequence is TGCAGTGCCGGGACTAGCGGGGGGAGCGCAGAGACCCAGTACTTC.

V usage is TRBV6-5 and J usage is TRBJ1-6, with 8 bases identical to TRBD1. Trimming at V came to 0 bases and at J to 9 bases, leaving 7 bases not matched to a gene. CDR1 is MNHEY, CDR2 SVGAGI, per germline. This CDR3 is 16 amino acids long. DNA for the CDR3: TGTGCCAGCAGTTACTCGGTCCAGGGGGCCGGTTCACCCCTCCACTTT. Protein: CASSYSVQGAGSPLHF.

In regard to this clonotype: The junction differs from germline at one of its ends, possibly a read error. The chain is built from TRBV5-1 and TRBJ2-1; no definite D call. The CDR3 consists of 15 residues. Germline CDR1 SGHRS, CDR2 YFSETQ. The CDR3, as DNA: TGCACCAGCAGCTTGAGTTCCGGTAGTGGGAATGAGCAGTTCTTC. The encoded protein is CTSSLSSGSGNEQFF.

A few counts support this clonotype. The V gene is TRBV7-2, the J gene TRBJ2-3; 7 nucleotides align to TRBD1. This CDR3 is 17 amino acids long. V lost 5 bases to trimming and J lost 2 bases; unmatched junction nucleotides: 13. In germline, CDR1 is SGHTA, CDR2 FQGNSA. This CDR3 reads CASSTRTGTALTDTQYF. In DNA form, the CDR3 reads TGTGCCAGCAGCACCAGGACAGGAACCGCCCTCACAGATACGCAGTATTTT.

This clonotype has only a few counts. The chain links TRBV13 to TRBJ1-1, with 9 nucleotides matching TRBD1. Trimming cost V 3 bases and J 7 bases; bases outside gene matches: 9. The CDR3 is made up of 15 amino acids. Germline V gene lookup returns CDR1 PRHDT and CDR2 FYEKMQ (reference sequence). The CDR3 spells CASSFPGQGNSEAFF. CDR3 in DNA: TGTGCCAGCAGCTTTCCGGGACAGGGTAATAGTGAAGCTTTCTTT.

The chain recombines TRBV7-2 with TRBJ2-4; the D gene is possibly TRBD2 (6 bases). The J call may be incorrect, as the DNA end agrees better with TRBJ2-7. This CDR3 comprises 14 residues. From germline, CDR1 is SGHTA and CDR2 FQGNSA. This chain's CDR3 is CASSLQLDYYEQYF. CDR3 bases: TGTGCCAGCAGCTTACAGCTGGACTACTACGAGCAGTACTTC.